The 8 T cell receptor beta chains presented below share a single source sample, sequenced in a study of cytomegalovirus exposure and HLA in healthy donors. The PCR had 60 Vbeta and 13 Jbeta primers. Profiled with immunoSEQ multiplex PCR; TCRdb holds only in-frame clones, not every one. The sample's table shows 60,000 to 80,000 clones. Input material: PBMCs. These receptors all come from a boy younger than 18 in good health and CMV-seronegative.

The chain uses TRBV5-6 and TRBJ2-3, with 7 bases identical to TRBD2. The trim removed 3 bases at V and 0 bases at J, leaving 10 bases unmatched. Per the germline V gene, CDR1 is SGHDT and CDR2 is YYEEEE. This CDR3 comprises 17 residues. CDR3 amino acids: CASSSRTGTISTDTQYF. DNA for the CDR3: TGTGCCAGCAGCTCCCGAACCGGGACTATTAGCACAGATACGCAGTATTTT. Supplemented by reference TRBV5-6 and TRBJ2-3, the full variable domain reads DAGVTQSPTHLIKTRGQQVTLRCSPKSGHDTVSWYQQALGQGPQFIFQYYEEEERQRGNFPDRFSGHQFPNYSSELNVNALLLGDSALYLCASSSRTGTISTDTQYFGPGTRLTVL.

V and J are TRBV5-6 and TRBJ2-7, with 11 positions matching TRBD1. Germline V gene data show CDR1 as SGHDT and CDR2 as YYEEEE. CDR3 length: 15 amino acids. Trimming cost V 3 bases and J 1 base; bases outside gene matches: 3. The CDR3: CASSWDRGASYEQYF. CDR3 bases: TGTGCCAGCAGCTGGGACAGGGGGGCTTCCTACGAGCAGTACTTC.

V and J are TRBV7-2 and TRBJ1-1; D is possibly TRBD1 (6 bases). The CDR3 contains 14 residues. V lost 1 base and J 0 bases, leaving 6 bases between the germline ends. The germline CDR1 and CDR2 sequences are SGHTA and FQGNSA. The CDR3 sequence is CASSLGQVNTEAFF. The CDR3 DNA reads TGTGCCAGCAGCTTAGGACAGGTGAACACTGAAGCTTTCTTT.

This chain joins TRBV2 and TRBJ2-7; 7 bases are a match to TRBD1. CDR3 length: 15 amino acids. Germline-derived CDR1 and CDR2 are SNHLY and FYNNEI. The ends lost 2 bases at V and 2 bases at J; junction bases unmatched: 6. The CDR3 loop reads CASSEWGTATYEQYF. DNA for the CDR3: TGTGCCAGCAGTGAATGGGGGACAGCGACCTACGAGCAGTACTTC.

This chain links TRBV5-6 with TRBJ2-5; unclear D gene. V gave up 4 bases and J gave up 3 bases, with 13 bases separating them. The CDR3 loop spans 14 amino acids. Germline V gives CDR1 SGHDT, CDR2 YYEEEE. The CDR3 DNA reads TGTGCCAGCAGCCTCATCCTCGCGGAAGAGACCCAGTACTTC. Translated: CASSLILAEETQYF.

The chain couples TRBV27 to TRBJ1-5; perhaps TRBD1 as D (6 bases). The CDR3 extends over 14 amino acids. Germline V gene lookup returns CDR1 MNHEY and CDR2 SMNVEV (reference sequence). V lost 5 bases and J lost 3, with 11 bases in between. The chain's CDR3 is CASSTKGDNQPQHF. The DNA for the CDR3 is TGTGCCAGCAGTACAAAGGGGGACAATCAGCCCCAGCATTTT.

This chain connects TRBV5-6 to TRBJ2-5, with 7 bases fitting TRBD1. Germline CDR1 SGHDT, CDR2 YYEEEE. The J segment lost 7 bases and the V segment lost 3 bases, leaving 15 bases of the junction unmatched. The CDR3 runs to 16 residues. This CDR3 reads CASSYWGTDFLGTQYF. CDR3 DNA: TGTGCCAGCAGCTACTGGGGGACAGATTTCCTGGGGACCCAGTACTTC.

The rearrangement links TRBV6-1 to TRBJ1-3, with a possible D match to TRBD1 (6 bases). V was clipped by 2 bases and J by 4 bases, with 15 bases between them. Looked up from germline, CDR1 is MNHNS and CDR2 is SASEGT. CDR3 length: 16 residues. The CDR3 region has the DNA TGTGCCAGCAGTGAATTCCTAGGGACACTCGGAAACACCATATATTTT. Protein product: CASSEFLGTLGNTIYF.